This is a list of T cell receptor beta chains from one sample in a study of CD8 T cells in Susac syndrome. MiXCR, run by TCRdb on the immunoSEQ multiplex PCR reads, gives a single entry per CDR3 protein. This sample has more than 85,000 distinct CDR3 sequences, with approximately 96% found just once. The sample comprised CD4+ T cells from PBMCs. Receptors originate from a human donor in good health. Each CDR3 is given with its conserved first and last residue. D genes are given only for firm matches. Clone size appears in some rows only: once, few, many, or a class for an expanded clone.

size: .; J: TRBJ2-1; D: TRBD1; V: TRBV3-1; CDR3: CASSRGTENANEQFF; DNA: TGTGCCAGCAGCCGGGGGACAGAGAACGCAAATGAGCAGTTCTTC
size: .; J: TRBJ2-3; D: .; V: TRBV6-6; CDR3: CASTKPGGDTQYF; DNA: TGTGCCAGCACAAAGCCCGGAGGGGATACGCAGTATTTT
size: .; J: TRBJ2-3; D: TRBD2; V: TRBV7-8; CDR3: CASSSGLDVPSTDTQYF; DNA: TGTGCCAGCAGCTCGGGACTAGATGTCCCTAGCACAGATACGCAGTATTTT
size: once; J: TRBJ2-7; D: TRBD1; V: TRBV18; CDR3: CASSLIVDRGEQYF; DNA: TGTGCCAGCTCACTCATCGTCGACAGGGGCGAGCAGTACTTC
size: .; J: TRBJ2-1; D: TRBD2; V: TRBV2; CDR3: CASSEVRLAVYNEQFF; DNA: TGTGCCAGCAGTGAAGTCCGGCTAGCGGTATACAATGAGCAGTTCTTC
size: .; J: TRBJ1-3; D: .; V: TRBV23-1; CDR3: CASTPVPGNTIYF; DNA: TGCGCCAGCACCCCGGTACCTGGAAACACCATATATTTT
size: .; J: TRBJ2-2; D: .; V: TRBV29-1; CDR3: CSVARDGDTGELFF; DNA: TGCAGCGTTGCCCGAGACGGGGACACCGGGGAGCTGTTTTTT
size: once; J: TRBJ1-3; D: .; V: TRBV12-3/TRBV12-4; CDR3: CASSFSGNTIYF; DNA: TGTGCCAGCAGTTTTTCTGGAAACACCATATATTTT
size: .; J: TRBJ2-2; D: TRBD2; V: TRBV29-1; CDR3: CSVEVHSGGTGELFF; DNA: TGCAGCGTTGAAGTTCATAGCGGGGGGACCGGGGAGCTGTTTTTT
size: .; J: TRBJ1-1; D: TRBD1; V: TRBV19; CDR3: CASAPGTGERGLTEAFF; DNA: TGTGCCAGTGCCCCCGGGACAGGGGAAAGAGGACTCACTGAAGCTTTCTTT
size: .; J: TRBJ1-2; D: .; V: TRBV9; CDR3: CASSPEGGSPYGYTF; DNA: TGTGCCAGCAGCCCCGAAGGGGGAAGTCCCTATGGCTACACCTTC